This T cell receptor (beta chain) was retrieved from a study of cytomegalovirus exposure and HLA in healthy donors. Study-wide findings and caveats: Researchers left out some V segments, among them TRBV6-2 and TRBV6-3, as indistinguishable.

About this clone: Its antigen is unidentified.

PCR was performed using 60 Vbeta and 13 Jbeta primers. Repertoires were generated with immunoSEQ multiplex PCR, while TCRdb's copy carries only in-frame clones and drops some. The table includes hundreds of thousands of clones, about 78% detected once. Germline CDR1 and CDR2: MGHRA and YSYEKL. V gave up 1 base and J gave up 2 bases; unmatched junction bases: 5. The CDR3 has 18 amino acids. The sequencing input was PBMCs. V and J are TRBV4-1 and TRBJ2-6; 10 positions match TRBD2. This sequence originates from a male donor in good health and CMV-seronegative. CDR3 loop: CASSQGPSGSAGANVLTF. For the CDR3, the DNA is TGCGCCAGCAGCCAAGGTCCTAGCGGGAGTGCTGGGGCCAACGTCCTGACTTTC.